This T cell receptor beta chain was found in a study of early T cells in non-severe SARS-CoV-2 infection. Study in general: Chains were unpaired, as sequencing was done on bulk RNA from unsorted whole blood. Study results and limitations: Using VDJdb, the matching emphasized anti-spike CD8 responses while missing private and CD4 specificities.

Unique molecular identifiers tagged individual cDNA molecules. TCRdb recomputed calls from the 5' RACE reads with MiXCR, one row per CDR3 protein. Found here are approximately 97,000 distinct CDR3 sequences, roughly 9.6% of them singletons; the top ten hold roughly 4.5%. This clonotype was counted ten times or more. No antigen is known for it. The receptor was derived from an adult who was a healthcare worker with PCR-confirmed SARS-CoV-2 infection or an uninfected control (not recorded which). Sequenced here: whole blood, sampled at baseline.

CDR3 in DNA: TGTGCCAGCTCACCCTCGACAGGGGGTAACACTGAAGCTTTCTTT. Translating gives CASSPSTGGNTEAFF. The chain carries TRBV18 and TRBJ1-1; 9 bases match TRBD1. J lost 2 bases, V lost 3 bases, and 4 bases had no gene match. CDR3 size: 15 residues. Germline V gives CDR1 KGHSH, CDR2 LQKENI. Based on the CDR3 plus reference TRBV18 and TRBJ1-1, the full variable domain is NAGVMQNPRHLVRRRGQEARLRCSPMKGHSHVYWYRQLPEEGLKFMVYLQKENIIDESGMPKERFSAEFPKEGPSILRIQQVVRGDSAAYFCASSPSTGGNTEAFFGQGTRLTVV.